These T cell receptor beta chains were read from a single sample in a study of identical twins. TCRdb fed the 5' RACE reads into MiXCR, producing one record per CDR3 protein. The table has around 290,000 distinct CDR3 sequences, less than 9.5% seen once. This sample was shared with a second study, whose subject was yellow fever vaccine responses in identical twins.

What was sequenced was CD8+ T cells sorted from blood. Receptors originate from a woman between 18 and 29 years old in good health. The CDR3 runs from the conserved cysteine through the conserved F or W. D genes are given only for firm matches.

j_call,cdr3_length,v_call,d_call,cdr3_aa
TRBJ2-1,15,TRBV7-6,.,CASSLSPGQYNEQFF
TRBJ2-1,13,TRBV6-1,.,CASSRGYYNEQFF
TRBJ2-3,14,TRBV28,.,CASSFQGAEDTQYF
TRBJ2-3,17,TRBV6-2/TRBV6-3,TRBD2,CASSDPTSGGYTDTQYF
TRBJ2-7,13,TRBV20-1,.,CSALESSSVEQYF
TRBJ2-7,15,TRBV10-1,TRBD2,CASSGASGRVFEQNF
TRBJ2-7,15,TRBV7-9,.,CASTKAPGPTYEQYF
TRBJ2-7,15,TRBV6-4,TRBD1,CASSQEGTGAYEQYF
TRBJ2-1,14,TRBV7-8,TRBD2,CASSPRSSGDGLFF
TRBJ1-2,15,TRBV20-1,TRBD1,CSARDWTGVNYGYTF
TRBJ2-1,16,TRBV24-1,TRBD2,CATSDFTSGGADEQFF
TRBJ2-2,15,TRBV24-1,.,CATNGRTGSAGELFF
TRBJ2-7,15,TRBV28,.,CASSLALQKPYEQYF
TRBJ2-3,13,TRBV7-9,.,CASSLAITDTQYF
TRBJ2-5,13,TRBV19,.,CASGDWAEETQYF
TRBJ2-2,17,TRBV7-9,.,CASSTMSLAVNTGELFF
TRBJ2-1,15,TRBV5-6,.,CASTRGGIFYNEQFF
TRBJ2-7,15,TRBV25-1,TRBD1,CASSDRDRGSYEQYF
TRBJ2-5,14,TRBV4-3,.,CASSQEGLQETQYF
TRBJ2-7,12,TRBV29-1,.,CSARVSSYEQYF
TRBJ1-2,11,TRBV12-3/TRBV12-4,.,CASRAFYGYTF
TRBJ2-1,15,TRBV9,TRBD2,CASRRTSGDLNEQFF
TRBJ1-1,14,TRBV28,.,CASSLIVEITEAFF
TRBJ2-3,12,TRBV27,.,CASWRGTDTQYF
TRBJ1-1,17,TRBV5-1,TRBD1,CASSSQGQGTVNTEAFF
TRBJ2-1,18,TRBV7-6,TRBD2,CASRPPGLAKSSYNEQFF
TRBJ1-1,12,TRBV7-9,.,CASSWDNTEAFF
TRBJ2-7,11,TRBV28,TRBD1,CAGGTGNEQYF
TRBJ2-1,17,TRBV10-2,TRBD1,CASSESLGQGLYNEQFF
TRBJ2-5,15,TRBV12-3/TRBV12-4,TRBD2,CASQELAGVPETQYF
TRBJ2-1,11,TRBV29-1,.,CSIAGNNEQFF
TRBJ2-1,16,TRBV19,.,CASSIYGQSSYNEQFF
TRBJ2-7,15,TRBV19,TRBD2,CASSIGSGNRYEQYF
TRBJ1-2,16,TRBV14,.,CASSRLRTDNPYGYTF
TRBJ2-7,15,TRBV27,TRBD2,CASSPKTSGSYEQYF
TRBJ2-1,18,TRBV10-1,TRBD2,CASSEGLAGGRGGDEQFF
TRBJ2-7,13,TRBV2,TRBD1,CASTDRVSYEQYF
TRBJ2-7,13,TRBV29-1,.,CSGRHSQTGEQYF
TRBJ2-3,16,TRBV30,.,CAWSALRVIDGDTQYF
TRBJ1-1,13,TRBV12-3/TRBV12-4,.,CASSSGGGTEAFF
TRBJ2-7,11,TRBV29-1,.,CSVLADYEQYF
TRBJ1-1,13,TRBV2,.,CASSEIGNLEAFF
TRBJ2-3,13,TRBV6-4,.,CASSERQENTQYF
TRBJ1-1,11,TRBV5-6,.,CASSLATEAFF
TRBJ2-2,13,TRBV24-1,.,CATSDGSTGELFF
TRBJ2-7,16,TRBV7-8,.,CASSLVPGDSSYEQYF
TRBJ2-5,13,TRBV7-8,.,CASSSYNQETQYF
TRBJ2-7,14,TRBV11-2,.,CASSFPGLGYEQYF
TRBJ2-7,11,TRBV12-3/TRBV12-4,.,CASSFGLEQYF
TRBJ2-2,15,TRBV7-9,TRBD1,CASEPGQADTGELFF